Shown below are 7 T cell receptor beta chains from a single sample sequenced in a study of blood T cells in healthy people across ages. A second PCR of about 6 to 11 cycles used a sample-barcoded 5' primer and a J-beta primer mix. In TCRdb, the 5' RACE reads were re-called with MiXCR into one record per CDR3 protein. The table records more than 700,000 distinct CDR3 sequences, about 45% of them present only once. Sequencing was carried out using blood. Every receptor here comes from a man at least 80 years old in good health.

This clonotype occurred a few times. This chain joins TRBV29-1 and TRBJ2-1; D gene unclear. This CDR3 contains 13 residues. From germline, CDR1 is SQVTM and CDR2 ANQGSEA. V was cut by 4 bases and J by 8 bases, with 15 bases left in between. The CDR3 spells CSVVRASTHEQFF. As DNA, the CDR3 is TGCAGCGTTGTTCGGGCCTCCACACATGAGCAGTTCTTC.

The table lists this clonotype with a few counts. The rearrangement joins TRBV5-6 to TRBJ2-5; D ambiguous. The CDR3 totals 13 residues. Per germline, CDR1 SGHDT and CDR2 YYEEEE. With 1 base removed from V and 5 bases from J, the gap between germline ends came to 9 bases. CDR3 residues: CASSLSAQETQYF. Written as DNA, the CDR3 is TGTGCCAGCAGCTTGTCCGCGCAGGAGACCCAGTACTTC. Using reference TRBV5-6 and TRBJ2-5 for the parts outside the CDR3, the full variable domain is DAGVTQSPTHLIKTRGQQVTLRCSPKSGHDTVSWYQQALGQGPQFIFQYYEEEERQRGNFPDRFSGHQFPNYSSELNVNALLLGDSALYLCASSLSAQETQYFGPGTRLLVL.

This clonotype was counted many times. This chain links TRBV12-3 or TRBV12-4 with TRBJ2-7; 9 bases fit TRBD1. J lost 7 bases, V lost 0 bases, and 13 bases had no gene match. The CDR3 contains 17 residues. CDR3 sequence: CASSLALDGTGFGEQYF. The CDR3 DNA reads as TGTGCCAGCAGTTTAGCGCTAGACGGGACAGGGTTTGGAGAGCAGTACTTC.

The V call is TRBV14, the J call TRBJ2-7, with TRBD1 identical over 9 bases. CDR3 size: 17 residues. J lost 3 bases, V lost 0 bases, and 9 bases had no gene match. Germline V lookup: CDR1 SGHDN, CDR2 FVKESK. CDR3 region: CASSQERGADRGYEQYF. CDR3 nucleotide sequence: TGTGCCAGCAGCCAAGAAAGAGGTGCGGACAGGGGCTACGAGCAGTACTTC.

This rearrangement joins TRBV10-3 to TRBJ2-1; either TRBD1 or TRBD2 may fit D (5 bases each). Germline CDR1 is ENHRY and CDR2 is SYGVKD. With 2 bases removed from V and 6 bases from J, the gap between germline ends came to 5 bases. The CDR3 runs to 12 residues. The CDR3 region is CAISEGGNEQFF. In nucleotides, the CDR3 is TGTGCCATCAGTGAGGGGGGCAATGAGCAGTTCTTC.

This clonotype was found once. The chain employs TRBV7-9 and TRBJ2-1, with 13 bases lining up with TRBD2. The length of the CDR3 is 15 residues. Germline trimming cut 7 bases from V and 8 bases from J; bases unmatched to any gene: 8. In germline, CDR1 is SEHNR, CDR2 FQNEAQ (reference sequence). Here the CDR3 DNA reads TGTGCCAGCAACGAGGGACTAGCGGGATTTGATGAGCAGTTCTTC. Its translation is CASNEGLAGFDEQFF.

With respect to this clonotype: Germline and junction disagree at one end, which may indicate a read error. The chain is built from TRBV5-1 and TRBJ2-3; 8 positions match TRBD1. Germline assignment: CDR1 SGHRS and CDR2 YFSETQ. The CDR3 is 15 residues long. The CDR3 DNA follows: TGCACCAGCAGCTTGGACAGGGCTAGCACGGATACGCAGTATTTT. Translating gives CTSSLDRASTDTQYF.